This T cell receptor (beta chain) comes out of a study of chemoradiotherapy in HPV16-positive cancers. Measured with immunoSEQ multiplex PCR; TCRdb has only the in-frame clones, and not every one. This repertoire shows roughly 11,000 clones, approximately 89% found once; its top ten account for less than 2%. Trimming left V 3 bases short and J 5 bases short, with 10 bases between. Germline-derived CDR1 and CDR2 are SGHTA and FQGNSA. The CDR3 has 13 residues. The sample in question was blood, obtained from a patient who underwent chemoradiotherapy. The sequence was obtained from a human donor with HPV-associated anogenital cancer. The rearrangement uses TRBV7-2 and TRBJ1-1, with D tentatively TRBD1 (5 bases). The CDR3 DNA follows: TGTGCCAGCAGCTTTCGACAGAGGACTGAAGCTTTCTTT. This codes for CASSFRQRTEAFF.